This T cell receptor beta chain was captured by sequencing in a study of blood T cell repertoires in COVID-19. The table came from immunoSEQ multiplex PCR; TCRdb's copy has only in-frame clones and leaves some out. The repertoire holds roughly 100,000 clones, with around 86% as singletons. CDR3 size: 14 residues. Trimming stripped 6 bases from V and 0 bases from J, with 10 bases between. Germline V gives CDR1 SGHRS, CDR2 YFSETQ. Sequenced: peripheral blood. The rearrangement uses TRBV5-1 and TRBJ1-3; weak D call: TRBD1 (5 bases). The TCR originated in a man older than 75 with acute or convalescent COVID-19. This CDR3 reads CASKNRFSGNTIYF. Here the CDR3 DNA reads TGCGCCAGCAAAAACAGGTTCTCTGGAAACACCATATATTTT.